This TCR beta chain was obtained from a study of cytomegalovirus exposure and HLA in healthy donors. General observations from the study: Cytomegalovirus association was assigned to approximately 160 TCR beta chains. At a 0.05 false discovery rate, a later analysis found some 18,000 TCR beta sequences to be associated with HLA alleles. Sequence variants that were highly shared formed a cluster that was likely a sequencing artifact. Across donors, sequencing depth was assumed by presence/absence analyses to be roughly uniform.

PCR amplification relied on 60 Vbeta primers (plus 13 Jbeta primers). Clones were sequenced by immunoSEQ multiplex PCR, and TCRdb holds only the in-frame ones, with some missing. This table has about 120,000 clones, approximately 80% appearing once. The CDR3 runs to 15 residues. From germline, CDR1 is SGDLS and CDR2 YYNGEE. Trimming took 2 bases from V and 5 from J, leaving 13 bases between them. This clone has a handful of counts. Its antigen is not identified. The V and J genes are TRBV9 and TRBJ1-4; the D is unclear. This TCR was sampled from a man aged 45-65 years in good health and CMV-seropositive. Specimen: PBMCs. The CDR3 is CASSVWIGGNEKLFF. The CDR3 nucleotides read TGTGCCAGCAGCGTTTGGATTGGCGGCAATGAAAAACTGTTTTTT.